This TCR beta chain was profiled in a study of CD4 and CD8 cells across lung adenocarcinoma regions. The CDR3 is 11 amino acids. The V gene's germline CDR1 is MNHNS and CDR2 SASEGT. To note about this clonotype: The junction differs from germline at one of its ends, possibly a read error.

Donors had localized lung adenocarcinoma, a non-small cell lung cancer. TCRdb fed the PCR reads into MiXCR, producing one record per CDR3 protein. The sample has tens of thousands of distinct CDR3 sequences; approximately 50% are singletons. The receptor's source is a male donor with lung adenocarcinoma. The CD4 and CD8 labels of this study may be unreliable. Sequences were obtained from CD8+ T cells from the center of a lung tumor. The chain has TRBV6-1 and TRBJ2-3; D is unresolved. CDR3 sequence (DNA): TGTGCCAGCGATCTCCCAGATACCCAGTATTTC. Its protein product is CASDLPDTQYF.